The source of this T cell receptor (beta chain) is a study of blood T cell repertoires in COVID-19. CDR3 length equals 13 residues. V was shortened by 8 bases and J by 4 bases, with 12 bases between the two germline ends. Per the germline V gene, CDR1 is PRHDT and CDR2 is FYEKMQ (reference sequence). Sequencing used immunoSEQ multiplex PCR; TCRdb keeps in-frame clones, though not all of them. The sample lists around 380,000 clones, roughly 86% occurring once. The chain recombines TRBV13 with TRBJ1-5; a possible D gene is TRBD1 (6 bases). The specimen sequenced was PBMCs or T cells enriched from blood (not recorded which). The receptor was isolated from a man younger than 40 who had recovered from COVID-19. The CDR3 DNA reads TGTGCCAGCGGTAGGGGGTCGAATCAGCCCCAGCATTTT. It codes for CASGRGSNQPQHF.